This T cell receptor beta chain came from a study of blood T cells in healthy people across ages (dated by TCRdb to about 2015). Context from the whole study: In model experiments, template switching captured roughly one uniquely barcoded TCR beta cDNA molecule for every two T cells. The study measured age-related changes in TCR beta repertoire diversity using deep sequencing normalized with unique cDNA molecular identifiers. The donors were divided into four age groups: young (average about 15 years), middle-aged (approximately 42), aged (approximately 62) and long-lived (around 87). Donors of different ages were randomly distributed across sequencing lanes to avoid experimental bias. For two donors (one aged 18 to 29 and one aged 80 or older), the study analyzed two additional independent replicas of 1 million unique cDNA reads from the same blood draw. Broader findings and caveats from the paper: As age increased, observed TCR beta diversity per million T cells dropped in a roughly linear way, and a significant reduction was already evident by age 40. There was a strong correlation between observed TCR beta diversity and the percentage of naive T cells measured by flow cytometry. The CMV infection status of donors was not known, potentially confounding age-related changes in expanded clonotypes. Conclusive comparison of naive and antigen-experienced compartments was prevented by the profiling of bulk unsorted PBMCs. The long-lived group showed more naive CD4+ T cells, fewer expanded clones and increased TCR diversity than the aged group, suggesting age selection. Estimates of total diversity based on one million sequenced T cells were considered lower bounds and underestimates.

Systemically healthy Caucasian individuals from Russia, approximately 39 in total and aged roughly 6 to 100 years, were included as donors. Each donor gave roughly 11 milliliters of peripheral blood, drawn into EDTA-treated Vacutainer tubes. Ficoll-Paque density-gradient centrifugation was used to isolate PBMCs, with at least 6 million per sample. Trizol reagent was used to extract total RNA from PBMCs, with at least 6 micrograms per sample. For every donor, flow cytometry on a PBMC aliquot measured the percentage of naive CD45RAhigh/CD27high T cells. In the case of this clonotype: The target of this receptor is not known. No qualities accompany the bases; no much larger clone lies one base away.

Counted from cysteine to phenylalanine, this CDR3 has 16 amino acids. The DNA shown is the 48-base CDR3, in frame from base 1. The trim is 0 bases for V and 2 bases for J, with a gap of 15 bases between the germline ends. The germline V gene provides CDR1 SGHRS and CDR2 YFSETQ. Library creation used 5' RACE. The run used an Illumina HiSeq 2500. A second PCR of 7 to 11 cycles was performed with a sample-barcoded 5' primer and a J-beta primer mix. A template-switch 5' adaptor carrying 12 random nucleotides introduced a unique molecular identifier onto each TCR beta cDNA molecule. Each sample yielded at least 2.5 million CDR3-containing paired-end reads. The Mint cDNA synthesis kit, primed by a TRBC-specific oligonucleotide, was used to synthesize first-strand cDNA from all RNA. Following uracil-DNA glycosylase treatment, all cDNA underwent a first 18-cycle PCR with the universal primers M1SS and BC2_uni_R. In the authors' own workflow: Each sample was normalized by randomly selecting 1 million high-quality reads, each carrying a distinct molecular identifier. Reads with shared molecular identifiers were discarded instead of being binned into consensus sequences. MiTCR, set to a Q25 quality threshold and the strictest error-elimination algorithm, was used for CDR3 identification, clonotype clustering and error correction. A nonparametric unseen species model using Euler transformation provided a lower-bound estimate of total TCR beta diversity. The public reads were quality trimmed at Q25 with fastp and then assembled into clones with MiXCR by TCRdb, keeping productive beta chains. Every distinct CDR3 protein forms one entry, paired with its most common genes and DNA. These V and J calls are TCRdb output, not the study's own analysis. The sample includes about 1.8 million distinct CDR3 sequences, with approximately 50% observed a single time. The ten largest account for 2% to 2.5% of the sample.

Sequenced input: blood. The receptor was derived from a woman aged 35 to 49 in good health. The chain was built from TRBV5-1 and TRBJ2-7; the D match is possibly TRBD1 or TRBD2, with 6 bases aligned in each. DNA sequence: TGCGCCAGCAGCTTGGAGAGTAGCGGACAGACCTACGAGCAGTACTTC. This is translated as CASSLESSGQTYEQYF. Reference TRBV5-1 and TRBJ2-7 proteins supply the regions before and after the CDR3; the full variable domain is: KAGVTQTPRYLIKTRGQQVTLSCSPISGHRSVSWYQQTPGQGLQFLFEYFSETQRNKGNFPGRFSGRQFSNSRSEMNVSTLELGDSALYLCASSLESSGQTYEQYFGPGTRLTVT.